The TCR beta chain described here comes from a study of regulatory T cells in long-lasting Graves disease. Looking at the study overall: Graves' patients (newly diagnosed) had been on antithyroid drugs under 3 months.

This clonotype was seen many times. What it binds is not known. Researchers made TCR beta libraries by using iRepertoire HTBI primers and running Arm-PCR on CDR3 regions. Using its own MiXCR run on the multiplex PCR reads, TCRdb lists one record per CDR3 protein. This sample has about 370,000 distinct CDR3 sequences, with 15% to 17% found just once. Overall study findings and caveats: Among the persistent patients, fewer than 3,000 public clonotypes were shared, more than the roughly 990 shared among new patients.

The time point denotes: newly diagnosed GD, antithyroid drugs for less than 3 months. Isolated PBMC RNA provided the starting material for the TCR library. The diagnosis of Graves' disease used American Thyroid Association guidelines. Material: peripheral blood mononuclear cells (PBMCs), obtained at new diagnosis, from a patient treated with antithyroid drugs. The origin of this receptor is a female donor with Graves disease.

The CDR3 here is CATSDWAEGVNYGYTF. CDR3 in DNA: TGTGCCACCAGTGATTGGGCGGAGGGAGTCAACTATGGCTACACCTTC. The rearrangement links TRBV24-1 to TRBJ1-2; no definite D call. The length of the CDR3 is 16 residues. V dropped 2 bases and J dropped 2 bases, with 14 bases sitting between them. In germline, CDR1 is KGHDR, CDR2 SFDVKD.